Below, 26 T cell receptor beta chains from the same sample are listed, as sequenced in a study of CD8 T cells in Susac syndrome. It was with random hexamers that roughly 0.45 to 1 ug RNA was reverse transcribed. TCRdb re-called the immunoSEQ multiplex PCR reads with MiXCR, one entry per CDR3 protein. The repertoire holds approximately 180,000 distinct CDR3 sequences, with nearly 97% as singletons. Sequencing used CD4+ T cells from PBMCs. The receptors derive from a human donor with multiple sclerosis.

The CDR3 sequence is CASSHIQGAEEKLFF. The CDR3 region has the DNA TGCGCCAGCAGTCACATACAGGGGGCCGAGGAAAAACTGTTTTTT. J is TRBJ1-4 and V is TRBV23-1; TRBD1 matches 9 bases. TRBV23-1 is treated as an ORF (open reading frame) with a function not yet certain. After removal of 3 bases from V and 8 bases from J, the junction contained 7 bases not matched to a gene. The CDR3 contains 15 residues.

The gene calls are TRBV2 and TRBJ2-7; D gene ambiguous. Germline V gene sequence: CDR1 SNHLY, CDR2 FYNNEI. Trimming pared 7 bases from V and 3 bases from J, leaving 13 bases between. This CDR3 contains 13 residues. This chain's CDR3 is CASMWAGDYEQYF. The DNA of the CDR3 is TGTGCCAGCATGTGGGCAGGCGACTACGAGCAGTACTTC.

The chain has TRBV30 and TRBJ2-5; either TRBD1 or TRBD2 may fit D (5 bases each). CDR1 GTSNPN and CDR2 SVGIG come from the germline V gene (reference sequence). V lost 2 bases and J 6 bases, leaving 16 bases between the germline ends. This CDR3 is 14 amino acids long. CDR3 protein: CAWSHGTSMQTQYF. The CDR3, as DNA: TGTGCCTGGAGTCACGGGACGAGCATGCAGACCCAGTACTTC.

The rearrangement links TRBV4-2 to TRBJ2-5; D might be TRBD2 (5 bases). Germline V lookup: CDR1 LGHNA, CDR2 YNFKEQ. The CDR3 has 14 residues. With 2 bases removed from V and 5 bases from J, the gap between germline ends came to 12 bases. CDR3 residues: CASSQNQAGETQYF. For the CDR3, the DNA is TGTGCCAGCAGCCAAAACCAGGCGGGTGAGACCCAGTACTTC.

The chain carries TRBV29-1 and TRBJ2-7, with 7 bases fitting TRBD1. Germline CDR1 reads SQVTM; CDR2 reads ANQGSEA. The CDR3 runs to 12 residues. Trimming removed 6 bases from V and 2 bases from J; junction bases left unmatched: 4. The CDR3 is CSVRDSPYEQYF. The CDR3 nucleotides read TGCAGCGTGAGGGACAGTCCCTACGAGCAGTACTTC.

V usage is TRBV14 and J usage is TRBJ1-2, with D hard to call. With 1 base removed from V and 7 bases from J, the gap between germline ends came to 13 bases. Germline loops: CDR1 SGHDN, CDR2 FVKESK. This CDR3 has 14 amino acids. CDR3 amino acids: CASSQVSLGFGYTF. The DNA for the CDR3 is TGTGCCAGCAGCCAAGTGTCCCTAGGGTTTGGCTACACCTTC.

V is TRBV12-3 or TRBV12-4 and J is TRBJ1-6; a weak D match, TRBD1 (6 bases). This CDR3 spans 13 amino acids. Trimming removed 5 bases at V and 9 bases at J, with 11 bases between. This CDR3 is CASSTSTGSPLHF. For the CDR3, the DNA is TGTGCCAGCAGTACCTCGACAGGTTCACCCCTCCACTTT.

The gene calls are TRBV20-1 and TRBJ2-1; 13 bases line up with TRBD2. With 6 bases clipped from V and 4 bases from J, the junction kept 6 bases outside the gene matches. There are 15 residues in the CDR3. CDR1 and CDR2 (germline): DFQATT, SNEGSKA (reference sequence). The CDR3 region is CSALRTSGGYNEQFF. The CDR3 DNA is TGCAGTGCACTAAGGACTAGCGGGGGATACAATGAGCAGTTCTTC.

The V and J genes are TRBV20-1 and TRBJ2-2; a possible D gene is TRBD1 (5 bases). This CDR3 comprises 14 residues. V gave up 1 base and J gave up 4 bases, with 10 bases separating them. The germline CDR1 and CDR2 sequences are DFQATT and SNEGSKA (reference sequence). Here the CDR3 reads CSARGGLSTGELFF. In nucleotides, the CDR3 is TGCAGTGCTAGAGGGGGCTTGAGCACCGGGGAGCTGTTTTTT.

The chain has TRBV7-7 and TRBJ2-3, with 9 nucleotides matching TRBD1. Per the germline V gene, CDR1 is SSHAT and CDR2 is FNYEAQ (reference sequence). This CDR3 is 15 amino acids long. With V trimmed by 4 bases and J by 2 bases, 4 bases remained unmatched. The CDR3 DNA reads as TGTGCCAGCAGCTCCGGGACAGGGCCCACAGATACGCAGTATTTT. Its protein is CASSSGTGPTDTQYF.

This chain joins TRBV30 and TRBJ1-2; D possibly corresponds to TRBD1 (6 bases). The CDR3 consists of 15 residues. Trimming cost V 0 bases and J 5 bases, with 16 bases left between them. Germline V gene data show CDR1 as GTSNPN and CDR2 as SVGIG (reference sequence). For the CDR3, the DNA is TGTGCCTGGAGTGTACTCGGCCGGGGGCCTTATGGCTACACCTTC. Translating it yields CAWSVLGRGPYGYTF.

V and J are TRBV4-3 and TRBJ2-7; TRBD2 matches at 8 bases. The germline gives CDR1 LGHNA, CDR2 YSLEER. This CDR3 is 16 amino acids long. Trimming removed 1 base from V and 4 bases from J; junction bases left unmatched: 9. In DNA, the CDR3 is TGCGCCAGCAGCCAAGTTCGTCGGGGGGGCCCTTACGAGCAGTACTTC. It yields the protein CASSQVRRGGPYEQYF.

J is TRBJ2-3 and V is TRBV2; 11 bases map to TRBD2. This CDR3 has 14 amino acids. The V gene end was trimmed by 11 bases and the J gene end by 2 bases; junction bases not matched to a gene: 6. Germline CDR1 is SNHLY and CDR2 is FYNNEI. The CDR3 DNA is TGTGCCGGAACTAGCGGGGGTTTCACAGATACGCAGTATTTT. Translated: CAGTSGGFTDTQYF.

The genes are TRBV6-2 or TRBV6-3 and TRBJ2-7; D is possibly TRBD2 (5 bases). Trimming stripped 5 bases from V and 8 bases from J, with 19 bases between. Germline V CDR1 and CDR2: MNHEY, SVGEGT. The CDR3 consists of 14 residues. The CDR3 region is CASSPAGHYVKQYF. Written as DNA, the CDR3 is TGTGCCAGCAGTCCGGCGGGTCATTACGTTAAGCAGTACTTC.

In this sample, this clonotype turned up once. The V and J genes are TRBV9 and TRBJ2-2; a weak D match, TRBD2 (6 bases). The germline gives CDR1 SGDLS, CDR2 YYNGEE. V gave up 0 bases and J gave up 5 bases, with 17 bases separating them. The CDR3 extends over 17 amino acids. In DNA form, the CDR3 reads TGTGCCAGCAGCGTAGCTACTATCGGGGGTTCGACCGGGGAGCTGTTTTTT. The encoded protein is CASSVATIGGSTGELFF.

The chain links TRBV5-6 to TRBJ1-3; 10 bases are a match to TRBD1. The CDR3 length is 16 residues. V was clipped by 0 bases and J by 2 bases; unmatched bases: 2. From germline, CDR1 is SGHDT and CDR2 YYEEEE. CDR3 in amino acids: CASSLVGQGAGNTIYF. As DNA, the CDR3 is TGTGCCAGCAGCTTGGTCGGACAGGGGGCTGGAAACACCATATATTTT.

In this sample, this clonotype turned up once. The junction departs from the called germline gene at one end, perhaps through a read error. The rearrangement links TRBV7-7 to TRBJ2-1; 7 bases line up with TRBD1. The CDR3 covers 15 residues. Per the germline V gene, CDR1 is SSHAT and CDR2 is FNYEAQ (reference sequence). CDR3 sequence: CASSQGQSPSDEQFF. In DNA form, the CDR3 reads TGTGCTAGCAGCCAGGGACAGTCTCCAAGCGATGAGCAGTTCTTC.

The rearrangement uses TRBV5-1 and TRBJ2-7; 9 bases are a match to TRBD1. CDR3 size: 16 residues. CDR1 and CDR2 (germline): SGHRS, YFSETQ. J lost 2 bases, V lost 4 bases, and 10 bases had no gene match. This chain's CDR3 is CASSPAWGQGPYEQYF. The CDR3 bases are TGCGCCAGCAGCCCAGCTTGGGGACAGGGCCCCTACGAGCAGTACTTC.

The chain links TRBV20-1 to TRBJ1-2; the D gene is possibly TRBD1 (5 bases). Germline V gives CDR1 DFQATT, CDR2 SNEGSKA (reference sequence). The ends were cut back, 0 bases at V and 8 bases at J, with 13 bases in the middle. The CDR3 has 13 residues. CDR3 sequence (DNA): TGCAGTGCTAGAGACCCCGCCCCAGGGGGCTACACCTTC. This encodes CSARDPAPGGYTF.

The gene calls are TRBV19 and TRBJ2-3; the match to TRBD2 covers 8 bases. From germline, CDR1 is LNHDA and CDR2 SQIVND (reference sequence). The junction had 4 bases not matched to a gene; V was cut back by 6 bases and J by 2 bases. This CDR3 is built from 14 residues. The CDR3: CASRWRGDTDTQYF. The DNA for the CDR3 is TGTGCCAGTAGGTGGCGGGGGGACACAGATACGCAGTATTTT. The full variable domain, its missing parts supplied by reference TRBV19 and TRBJ2-3, is DGGITQSPKYLFRKEGQNVTLSCEQNLNHDAMYWYRQDPGQGLRLIYYSQIVNDFQKGDIAEGYSVSREKKESFPLTVTSAQKNPTAFYLCASRWRGDTDTQYFGPGTRLTVL.

This chain connects TRBV3-1 to TRBJ2-1; D tentatively fits TRBD1 or TRBD2 (5 bases each). V was cut by 4 bases and J by 9 bases, with 10 bases left in between. The CDR3 covers 12 residues. CDR1 LGHDT and CDR2 YNNKEL come from the germline V gene (reference sequence). The DNA for the CDR3 is TGTGCCAGCAGCCCCCCGGGACCTGAGCAGTTCTTC. Translation gives CASSPPGPEQFF.

CDR3 nucleotides: TGTGCCAGGCCGGGACAGGGACCGGACGAGCAGTACTTC. It encodes CARPGQGPDEQYF. This sequence joins TRBV25-1 and TRBJ2-7, with TRBD1 matching 9 bases. Germline V gene data show CDR1 as MGHDK and CDR2 as SYGVNS. The CDR3 contains 13 residues. With 9 bases clipped from V and 5 bases from J, the junction kept 8 bases outside the gene matches.

J is TRBJ2-1 and V is TRBV6-2 or TRBV6-3; perhaps TRBD2 as D (6 bases). This CDR3 is 17 amino acids long. Germline V gene sequence: CDR1 MNHEY, CDR2 SVGEGT. The germline V and J ends were trimmed by 10 bases and 1 base, with 23 bases remaining between them. CDR3 nucleotides: TGTGCCACCAACGACGGACTTCGGACTACGTCCTACAATGAGCAGTTCTTC. Its translation is CATNDGLRTTSYNEQFF.

The genes are TRBV12-3 or TRBV12-4 and TRBJ1-5, with D maybe TRBD1 (6 bases). The germline V and J ends were trimmed by 2 bases and 2 bases, with 7 bases remaining between them. The CDR3 length is 14 residues. CDR3: CASSLWTGNQPQHF. The DNA of the CDR3 is TGTGCCAGCAGTTTATGGACAGGCAATCAGCCCCAGCATTTT.

This chain joins TRBV25-1 and TRBJ1-6; the D is unclear. The ends were cut back, 2 bases at V and 6 bases at J, with 8 bases in the middle. Germline assignment: CDR1 MGHDK and CDR2 SYGVNS. This CDR3 comprises 14 residues. CDR3 sequence: CASSEGSRNSPLHF. CDR3 DNA: TGTGCCAGCAGTGAAGGATCTCGTAATTCACCCCTCCACTTT.

CDR3 in amino acids: CASSPTQDQPQHF. In DNA form, the CDR3 reads TGTGCCAGCAGTCCGACCCAGGATCAGCCCCAGCATTTT. The V call is TRBV12-3 or TRBV12-4, the J call TRBJ1-5, with D uncertain. The length of the CDR3 is 13 residues. V lost 5 bases, J lost 5 bases, and 10 bases lay in between.